A selection of T cell receptor beta chains follows, all from one sample in a study of graft-versus-host responses after intestinal transplantation. The table came from immunoSEQ multiplex PCR; TCRdb's copy has only in-frame clones and leaves some out. This table holds some 90,000 clones, 90% to 95% found once. Their antigens remain unidentified. Material: unstimulated CD8+ T cells sorted from spleen or lymph node cells, obtained before intestinal transplant. These TCRs come from a human donor who received an intestinal transplant. The CDR3 runs from the conserved cysteine through the conserved F or W. Each record gives: V gene, clone size, J gene, D gene, CDR3 protein, CDR3 DNA. The D gene is left open where the match is weak. A row's size may be missing; if present it is once, few, many or a size class.

v_gene: TRBV9
abundance: once
j_gene: TRBJ1-1
d_gene: -
CDR3aa: CASSVGVKMNTEAFF
CDR3nt: TGTGCCAGCAGCGTAGGAGTAAAGATGAACACTGAAGCTTTCTTT

v_gene: TRBV15
abundance: -
j_gene: TRBJ2-7
d_gene: -
CDR3aa: CATSSRTVSYEQYF
CDR3nt: TGTGCCACCAGCTCCCGGACAGTTTCCTACGAGCAGTACTTC

v_gene: TRBV27
abundance: -
j_gene: TRBJ1-2
d_gene: TRBD1
CDR3aa: CASRPGQGYYGYTF
CDR3nt: TGTGCCAGCAGACCGGGACAGGGCTACTATGGCTACACCTTC

v_gene: TRBV9
abundance: -
j_gene: TRBJ2-1
d_gene: TRBD2
CDR3aa: CASSVAASGNEQFF
CDR3nt: TGTGCCAGCAGCGTAGCGGCTAGCGGGAATGAGCAGTTCTTC

v_gene: TRBV7-6
abundance: once
j_gene: TRBJ2-7
d_gene: TRBD1
CDR3aa: CASSFSQGVLEQYF
CDR3nt: TGTGCCAGCAGCTTCTCACAGGGGGTCCTCGAGCAGTACTTC

v_gene: TRBV4-1
abundance: -
j_gene: TRBJ2-7
d_gene: TRBD2
CDR3aa: CASSQVDGRYGQYF
CDR3nt: TGCGCCAGCAGCCAAGTAGACGGGAGGTACGGGCAGTACTTC

v_gene: TRBV6-4
abundance: -
j_gene: TRBJ2-2
d_gene: TRBD2
CDR3aa: CASSPGGTGELFF
CDR3nt: TGTGCCAGCAGCCCGGGAGGAACCGGGGAGCTGTTTTTT

v_gene: TRBV19
abundance: -
j_gene: TRBJ2-1
d_gene: -
CDR3aa: CASSLADYNEQFF
CDR3nt: TGTGCCAGTAGTTTGGCGGACTACAATGAGCAGTTCTTC

v_gene: TRBV6-6
abundance: few
j_gene: TRBJ2-1
d_gene: TRBD2
CDR3aa: CASSYTSGGASEQFF
CDR3nt: TGTGCCAGCAGTTATACCAGCGGGGGGGCCAGTGAGCAGTTCTTC

v_gene: TRBV30
abundance: -
j_gene: TRBJ2-3
d_gene: TRBD2
CDR3aa: CAWGEGLAGGTDTQYF
CDR3nt: TGTGCCTGGGGGGAAGGACTAGCGGGAGGCACAGATACGCAGTATTTT

v_gene: TRBV7-9
abundance: -
j_gene: TRBJ2-1
d_gene: TRBD2
CDR3aa: CASSLTRTSGRDYEQFF
CDR3nt: TGTGCCAGCAGCTTAACACGGACTAGCGGGAGAGATTATGAGCAGTTCTTC

v_gene: TRBV6-5
abundance: -
j_gene: TRBJ2-7
d_gene: TRBD1
CDR3aa: CASGGQANPYEQYF
CDR3nt: TGTGCCAGCGGGGGACAGGCTAACCCCTACGAGCAGTACTTC

v_gene: TRBV6-5
abundance: -
j_gene: TRBJ1-1
d_gene: TRBD1
CDR3aa: CASSRQGAFTEAFF
CDR3nt: TGTGCCAGCAGCAGACAGGGGGCATTCACTGAAGCTTTCTTT

v_gene: TRBV4-2
abundance: -
j_gene: TRBJ2-2
d_gene: -
CDR3aa: CASSPQGTNTGELFF
CDR3nt: TGTGCCAGCAGCCCACAGGGTACGAACACCGGGGAGCTGTTTTTT

v_gene: TRBV28
abundance: -
j_gene: TRBJ2-7
d_gene: -
CDR3aa: CASSYRGTRYEQYF
CDR3nt: TGTGCCAGCAGTTATCGCGGGACGCGCTACGAGCAGTACTTC

v_gene: TRBV7-9
abundance: -
j_gene: TRBJ2-1
d_gene: -
CDR3aa: CASSKEGQQFF
CDR3nt: TGTGCCAGCAGCAAGGAGGGCCAGCAGTTCTTC

v_gene: TRBV19
abundance: -
j_gene: TRBJ2-1
d_gene: TRBD2
CDR3aa: CASSSRTSGLHYNEQFF
CDR3nt: TGTGCCAGTAGTAGCCGGACTAGCGGGCTCCATTACAATGAGCAGTTCTTC

v_gene: TRBV11-3
abundance: -
j_gene: TRBJ2-7
d_gene: TRBD1
CDR3aa: CASSLDLGTGGEQYF
CDR3nt: TGTGCCAGCAGCTTAGATTTGGGGACAGGAGGCGAGCAGTACTTC

v_gene: TRBV5-1
abundance: -
j_gene: TRBJ2-7
d_gene: -
CDR3aa: CASSLAGSYEQYF
CDR3nt: TGCGCCAGCAGCTTGGCGGGGAGCTACGAGCAGTACTTC

v_gene: TRBV7-8
abundance: -
j_gene: TRBJ2-2
d_gene: -
CDR3aa: CASGASNTGELFF
CDR3nt: TGTGCCAGCGGGGCATCGAACACCGGGGAGCTGTTTTTT

v_gene: TRBV5-1
abundance: once
j_gene: TRBJ1-4
d_gene: TRBD1
CDR3aa: CASSLDRGNEKLFF
CDR3nt: TGCGCCAGCAGCTTGGACAGGGGGAATGAAAAACTGTTTTTT

v_gene: TRBV6-1
abundance: -
j_gene: TRBJ2-7
d_gene: TRBD2
CDR3aa: CASSLTSGSYEQYF
CDR3nt: TGTGCCAGCAGTCTGACTAGCGGGAGTTACGAGCAGTACTTC

v_gene: TRBV27
abundance: -
j_gene: TRBJ1-2
d_gene: -
CDR3aa: CASSLQGTPPAYGYTF
CDR3nt: TGTGCCAGCAGTTTACAGGGGACCCCGCCGGCCTATGGCTACACCTTC

v_gene: TRBV29-1
abundance: -
j_gene: TRBJ1-2
d_gene: -
CDR3aa: CSVESGDGYTF
CDR3nt: TGCAGCGTGGAATCAGGGGATGGCTACACCTTC

v_gene: TRBV29-1
abundance: -
j_gene: TRBJ2-1
d_gene: -
CDR3aa: CSVDRGNNEQFF
CDR3nt: TGCAGCGTTGATAGGGGAAACAATGAGCAGTTCTTC

v_gene: TRBV29-1
abundance: once
j_gene: TRBJ1-1
d_gene: -
CDR3aa: CSVVGATEAFF
CDR3nt: TGCAGCGTTGTGGGAGCCACTGAAGCTTTCTTT

v_gene: TRBV27
abundance: -
j_gene: TRBJ2-2
d_gene: -
CDR3aa: CASSTRVAGELFF
CDR3nt: TGTGCCAGCAGTACCCGGGTGGCCGGGGAGCTGTTTTTT

v_gene: TRBV6-5
abundance: -
j_gene: TRBJ2-4
d_gene: -
CDR3aa: CASSYSGDF
CDR3nt: TGTGCCAGCAGTTACTCCGGGGACTTC

v_gene: TRBV4-1
abundance: -
j_gene: TRBJ2-3
d_gene: -
CDR3aa: CASSHPPDRPSTDTQYF
CDR3nt: TGCGCCAGCAGCCATCCCCCTGACAGGCCTAGCACAGATACGCAGTATTTT

v_gene: TRBV2
abundance: -
j_gene: TRBJ2-3
d_gene: -
CDR3aa: CASSSGRASDTQYF
CDR3nt: TGTGCCAGCAGTTCGGGGAGAGCGTCAGATACGCAGTATTTT

v_gene: TRBV30
abundance: -
j_gene: TRBJ1-4
d_gene: -
CDR3aa: CAWSVGAGNEKLFF
CDR3nt: TGTGCCTGGAGTGTGGGGGCAGGGAATGAAAAACTGTTTTTT

v_gene: TRBV19
abundance: -
j_gene: TRBJ2-2
d_gene: -
CDR3aa: CASSIGQGLNTGELFF
CDR3nt: TGTGCCAGTAGTATAGGTCAGGGATTGAACACCGGGGAGCTGTTTTTT

v_gene: TRBV7-2
abundance: -
j_gene: TRBJ1-5
d_gene: -
CDR3aa: CASSLVGVQPQHF
CDR3nt: TGTGCCAGCAGCTTAGTAGGGGTCCAGCCCCAGCATTTT

v_gene: TRBV6-5
abundance: few
j_gene: TRBJ1-1
d_gene: TRBD1
CDR3aa: CASRDRGRTEAFF
CDR3nt: TGTGCCAGCAGAGACAGGGGACGAACTGAAGCTTTCTTT

v_gene: TRBV9
abundance: -
j_gene: TRBJ2-2
d_gene: TRBD2
CDR3aa: CASSVAWLAGSGELFF
CDR3nt: TGTGCCAGCAGCGTAGCGTGGCTAGCGGGGTCAGGGGAGCTGTTTTTT

v_gene: TRBV7-3
abundance: -
j_gene: TRBJ2-1
d_gene: TRBD2
CDR3aa: CASSPGGANEQFF
CDR3nt: TGTGCCAGCAGCCCCGGGGGGGCCAATGAGCAGTTCTTC

v_gene: TRBV18
abundance: -
j_gene: TRBJ1-2
d_gene: TRBD1
CDR3aa: CASSEGGTAYGYTF
CDR3nt: TGTGCCAGCTCAGAAGGTGGGACAGCCTATGGCTACACCTTC

v_gene: TRBV5-6
abundance: -
j_gene: TRBJ2-1
d_gene: TRBD2
CDR3aa: CASTTRLAGWDEQFF
CDR3nt: TGTGCCAGCACAACTCGACTAGCGGGATGGGATGAGCAGTTCTTC